These 24 T cell receptor beta chains were sequenced from one sample in a study of cytomegalovirus exposure and HLA in healthy donors. Both 60 Vbeta primers and 13 Jbeta primers went into the PCR. Method: immunoSEQ multiplex PCR; TCRdb's copy keeps in-frame clones and lacks some. Found here are under 150,000 clones, roughly 79% of them singletons; the top ten hold less than 4%. Material for sequencing was PBMCs. Source of these receptors: a man in his thirties or forties in good health and CMV-seronegative.

This chain links TRBV7-3 with TRBJ2-3; 10 nucleotides line up with TRBD1. CDR3 length equals 16 residues. CDR1 is SGHTA and CDR2 is FQGTGA in the germline V gene. With V trimmed by 1 base and J by 1 base, 2 bases remained unmatched. In DNA, the CDR3 is TGTGCCAGCAGCTTAATAGGGACAGGGGGCACAGATACGCAGTATTTT. The encoded protein is CASSLIGTGGTDTQYF.

This clone showed up just once. The V call is TRBV9, the J call TRBJ2-5, with 11 bases aligning to TRBD1. The V gene's germline CDR1 is SGDLS and CDR2 YYNGEE. Trimming at V came to 3 bases and at J to 3 bases, leaving 7 bases not matched to a gene. This CDR3 is built from 16 residues. As DNA, the CDR3 is TGTGCCAGCAGCGCAGACCGGGGACAGGGGGAAGAGACCCAGTACTTC. Protein sequence: CASSADRGQGEETQYF.

The CDR3 sequence is CASSLKEAGELFF. Written as DNA, the CDR3 is TGTGCCAGCAGCTTGAAAGAGGCCGGGGAGCTGTTTTTT. The V gene is TRBV5-4, the J gene TRBJ2-2; the D is unclear. Trimming removed 1 base from V and 6 bases from J, with 7 bases in between. The CDR3 length is 13 residues. Germline CDR1 reads SGHNT; CDR2 reads YYREEE (reference sequence). The variable domain in full, completed from reference TRBV5-4 and TRBJ2-2, reads ETGVTQSPTHLIKTRGQQVTLRCSSQSGHNTVSWYQQALGQGPQFIFQYYREEENGRGNFPPRFSGLQFPNYSSELNVNALELDDSALYLCASSLKEAGELFFGEGSRLTVL.

V gene TRBV2 combines with J gene TRBJ2-7, with 11 positions matching TRBD1. Germline CDR1 is SNHLY and CDR2 is FYNNEI. This CDR3 spans 14 amino acids. Trimming took 9 bases from V and 1 from J; bases not matched to a gene: 5. The CDR3 nucleotides read TGTGCCAGTGCGGACAGGGGGCAGTCCTACGAGCAGTACTTC. Protein sequence: CASADRGQSYEQYF.

The chain employs TRBV19 and TRBJ1-5, with 7 bases lining up with TRBD1. The CDR3 extends over 20 amino acids. Trimming took 3 bases from V and 5 from J; bases not matched to a gene: 22. The germline CDR1 and CDR2 sequences are LNHDA and SQIVND (reference sequence). The CDR3 is CASSIRPLSRQGSLDQPQHF. The CDR3 region has the DNA TGTGCCAGTAGTATCCGCCCTTTATCCAGACAGGGAAGTTTAGATCAGCCCCAGCATTTT.

The chain uses TRBV5-1 and TRBJ2-6; 14 bases align to TRBD2. The V and J ends lost 4 bases and 1 base, in that order; junction bases with no gene match: 4. Germline V gives CDR1 SGHRS, CDR2 YFSETQ. This CDR3 has 18 amino acids. This CDR3 reads CASSLRLAGGSGANVLTF. CDR3 DNA: TGCGCCAGCAGCCTCCGACTAGCGGGAGGGTCTGGGGCCAACGTCCTGACTTTC.

This chain joins TRBV9 and TRBJ2-5, with 8 nucleotides matching TRBD2. CDR1 SGDLS and CDR2 YYNGEE come from the germline V gene. The CDR3 is 15 amino acids. V gave up 3 bases and J gave up 2 bases; unmatched junction bases: 6. The CDR3 DNA reads TGTGCCAGCAGCGGGTCTAGCGGGTCACAAGAGACCCAGTACTTC. This translates into CASSGSSGSQETQYF.

The chain couples TRBV7-3 to TRBJ2-5; 11 bases line up with TRBD2. Losses at the gene ends were 4 bases for V and 4 bases for J; bases not matched to a gene: 2. Germline CDR1 reads SGHTA; CDR2 reads FQGTGA. This CDR3 is 14 amino acids long. CDR3 in DNA: TGTGCCAGCAGCTCAGGACTAGCGGGAGAGACCCAGTACTTC. Translated, it gives CASSSGLAGETQYF.

The chain uses TRBV4-2 and TRBJ2-2; unclear D gene. Deletions cut 1 base from V and 6 bases from J, with 9 bases between. This CDR3 comprises 14 residues. Germline values: CDR1 LGHNA, CDR2 YNFKEQ. The CDR3 sequence: CASSQVSVSGELFF. CDR3 DNA: TGTGCCAGCAGCCAAGTTTCTGTCTCCGGGGAGCTGTTTTTT.

This chain joins TRBV30 and TRBJ2-1, with TRBD2 as a possible D gene (7 bases). The CDR3 length is 15 residues. Germline lookup yields CDR1 GTSNPN and CDR2 SVGIG (reference sequence). Trimming removed 2 bases from V and 2 bases from J, with 13 bases in between. CDR3 DNA: TGTGCCTGGAGTCCCGGGGGGCCCACCTACAATGAGCAGTTCTTC. Translation: CAWSPGGPTYNEQFF. The whole variable domain, filled in from reference TRBV30 and TRBJ2-1, reads SQTIHQWPATLVQPVGSPLSLECTVEGTSNPNLYWYRQAAGRGLQLLFYSVGIGQISSEVPQNLSASRPQDRQFILSSKKLLLSDSGFYLCAWSPGGPTYNEQFFGPGTRLTVL.

This sequence joins TRBV11-2 and TRBJ1-2, with a weak D call TRBD1 (5 bases). In germline, CDR1 is SGHAT, CDR2 FQNNGV. There are 13 residues in the CDR3. Trimming stripped 0 bases from V and 3 bases from J, with 5 bases between. This CDR3 is CASSLDRDYGYTF. Written as DNA, the CDR3 is TGTGCCAGCAGCTTAGACAGGGACTATGGCTACACCTTC.

The V gene is TRBV5-4, the J gene TRBJ2-1; TRBD2 matches at 12 bases. V was pared by 5 bases and J by 5 bases, with 5 bases of the junction left unmatched. Germline V lookup: CDR1 SGHNT, CDR2 YYREEE (reference sequence). CDR3 length: 15 residues. Here the CDR3 DNA reads TGTGCCAGCAGGCGGTGGACTAGCGGGAACAATGAGCAGTTCTTC. Encoded protein: CASRRWTSGNNEQFF. The variable domain in full, with the rest retrieved from reference TRBV5-4 and TRBJ2-1, is ETGVTQSPTHLIKTRGQQVTLRCSSQSGHNTVSWYQQALGQGPQFIFQYYREEENGRGNFPPRFSGLQFPNYSSELNVNALELDDSALYLCASRRWTSGNNEQFFGPGTRLTVL.

In its sample, this clone was seen once. The rearrangement links TRBV27 to TRBJ1-2; D uncertain. Germline CDR1 and CDR2: MNHEY and SMNVEV (reference sequence). This CDR3 spans 14 amino acids. Trimming left V 6 bases short and J 5 bases short, with 16 bases between. Written as DNA, the CDR3 is TGTGCCAGCAGGCAACACGGGGAGGCTTATGGCTACACCTTC. Protein: CASRQHGEAYGYTF.

This clone was counted only a few times. The V call is TRBV7-9, the J call TRBJ2-7; the D gene is possibly TRBD1 (5 bases). V dropped 5 bases and J dropped 2 bases, with 10 bases sitting between them. CDR1 is SEHNR and CDR2 is FQNEAQ in the germline V gene (reference sequence). The CDR3 loop spans 13 amino acids. CDR3 DNA: TGTGCCAGCAGCCCGGACAAGCCCTACGAGCAGTACTTC. Protein product: CASSPDKPYEQYF.

This chain links TRBV2 with TRBJ2-4, with 7 bases lining up with TRBD1. V lost 3 bases and J lost 0; bases outside the gene matches: 8. CDR3 length: 17 amino acids. Germline CDR1 and CDR2: SNHLY and FYNNEI. The CDR3 nucleotides read TGTGCCAGCAGTGATGGACAGGCTATTTTAGCCAAAAACATTCAGTACTTC. Protein product: CASSDGQAILAKNIQYF.

This rearrangement joins TRBV19 to TRBJ2-1; D may be TRBD2 (6 bases). V was shortened by 5 bases and J by 3 bases, with 32 bases between the two germline ends. CDR1 and CDR2 from the germline V gene are LNHDA and SQIVND (reference sequence). The CDR3 is 21 amino acids. This CDR3 reads CASSFGRVSRVNRGYYNEQFF. The CDR3, as DNA: TGTGCCAGTAGTTTCGGTCGAGTCAGTCGGGTCAACCGGGGGTACTACAATGAGCAGTTCTTC.

This clone has just one count. This chain links TRBV11-2 with TRBJ2-7; D is uncertain. The germline CDR1 and CDR2 sequences are SGHAT and FQNNGV. Trimming took off 1 base at V and 8 bases at J, with 3 bases between the two ends. CDR3 size: 10 residues. The CDR3 sequence is CASSLAQQYF. In DNA form, the CDR3 reads TGTGCCAGCAGCTTAGCTCAGCAGTACTTC. Full variable domain (rest looked up from reference TRBV11-2 and TRBJ2-7): EAGVAQSPRYKIIEKRQSVAFWCNPISGHATLYWYQQILGQGPKLLIQFQNNGVVDDSQLPKDRFSAERLKGVDSTLKIQPAKLEDSAVYLCASSLAQQYFGPGTRLTVT.

The chain links TRBV7-9 to TRBJ2-3; weak D call: TRBD2 (7 bases). This CDR3 region has 17 residues. Per germline, CDR1 SEHNR and CDR2 FQNEAQ (reference sequence). V was pared by 3 bases and J by 5 bases, with 21 bases between. The CDR3 coding sequence is TGTGCCAGCAGCTTGGTGCTCGGGGGGCTCAGGGGAGATACGCAGTATTTT. This encodes CASSLVLGGLRGDTQYF.

This clone was observed a few times. The V gene is TRBV30, the J gene TRBJ1-1, with D unresolved. Trimming stripped 0 bases from V and 10 bases from J, with 18 bases between. This CDR3 has 14 amino acids. From germline, CDR1 is GTSNPN and CDR2 SVGIG (reference sequence). CDR3 bases: TGTGCCTGGAGTGTACTCTGGGAAGAGGAGGGAGCTTTCTTT. Encoded protein: CAWSVLWEEEGAFF.

The chain employs TRBV6-5 and TRBJ2-2, with D possibly TRBD1 on 5 matching bases. Germline V gene data show CDR1 as MNHEY and CDR2 as SVGAGI. The CDR3 has 15 amino acids. V was trimmed by 5 bases and J by 6 bases, leaving 16 bases between them. The CDR3 nucleotides read TGTGCCAGCAGTGGGGCAGGGTATCTTTCCGGGGAGCTGTTTTTT. Its protein is CASSGAGYLSGELFF.

The chain links TRBV6-6 to TRBJ2-7; D is unresolved. From germline, CDR1 is MNHNY and CDR2 SVGAGI (reference sequence). The length of the CDR3 is 15 residues. V gave up 0 bases and J gave up 0 bases, with 9 bases separating them. The CDR3 DNA sequence: TGTGCCAGCAGTTACTCGTTTCCCAGCTCCTACGAGCAGTACTTC. Protein sequence: CASSYSFPSSYEQYF.

This clone was seen a single time. The rearrangement joins TRBV4-1 to TRBJ2-5, with unresolved D. Per germline, CDR1 MGHRA and CDR2 YSYEKL. The ends were cut back, 0 bases at V and 3 bases at J, with 14 bases in the middle. The CDR3 has 16 amino acids. CDR3 bases: TGCGCCAGCAGCCAAGATATGGGCTTGGTGGAAGAGACCCAGTACTTC. It codes for CASSQDMGLVEETQYF.

This rearrangement joins TRBV7-9 to TRBJ2-1; D gene unclear. Germline CDR1 is SEHNR and CDR2 is FQNEAQ (reference sequence). Deletions cut 6 bases from V and 7 bases from J, with 13 bases between. The CDR3 extends over 13 amino acids. The CDR3 bases are TGTGCCAGCAGTTTCCCCCTTCAGAATGAGCAGTTCTTC. As protein: CASSFPLQNEQFF.

This clone was seen a single time. The rearrangement links TRBV5-1 to TRBJ2-5; 7 positions match TRBD1. Trimming at V came to 2 bases and at J to 2 bases, leaving 6 bases not matched to a gene. CDR1 SGHRS and CDR2 YFSETQ come from the germline V gene. The length of the CDR3 is 15 residues. This CDR3 is CASSLNPGQQETQYF. The CDR3 coding sequence is TGCGCCAGCAGCTTAAATCCGGGACAGCAAGAGACCCAGTACTTC.